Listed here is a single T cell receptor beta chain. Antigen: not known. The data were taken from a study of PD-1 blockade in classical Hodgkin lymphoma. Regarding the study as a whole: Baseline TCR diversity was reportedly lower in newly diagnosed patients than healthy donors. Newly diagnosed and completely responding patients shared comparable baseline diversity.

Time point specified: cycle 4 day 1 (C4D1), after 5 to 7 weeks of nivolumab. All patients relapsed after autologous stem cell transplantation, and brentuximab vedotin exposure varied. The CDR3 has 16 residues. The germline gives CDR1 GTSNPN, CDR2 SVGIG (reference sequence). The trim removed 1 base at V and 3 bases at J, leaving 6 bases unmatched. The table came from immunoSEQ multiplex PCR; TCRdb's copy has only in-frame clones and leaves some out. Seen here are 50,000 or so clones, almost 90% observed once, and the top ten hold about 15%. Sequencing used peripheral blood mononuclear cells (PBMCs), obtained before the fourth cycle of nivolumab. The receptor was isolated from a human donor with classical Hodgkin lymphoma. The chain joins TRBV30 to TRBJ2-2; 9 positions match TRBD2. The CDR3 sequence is CAWSGYLAGYTGELFF. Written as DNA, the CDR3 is TGTGCCTGGAGTGGGTATCTAGCGGGGTACACCGGGGAGCTGTTTTTT.